The 16 T cell receptor beta chains below come from one sample, sequenced in a study of T cell responses to AZD1222 COVID-19 vaccine. Profiled with immunoSEQ multiplex PCR; TCRdb holds only in-frame clones, not every one. The data contain 250,000 to 300,000 clones, 90% to 95% of them seen just once; the ten biggest clones take up roughly 0.51%. This material consisted of peripheral blood, taken 28 days after the second AZD1222 dose. All receptors come from an adult who received the AZD1222 COVID-19 vaccine.

In its sample, this clone was seen once. Sequence at one end of the junction differs from germline and may be a read error. The CDR3 region is CASTEWENTEAFF. The DNA for the CDR3 is TGTGCCAGCACTGAATGGGAGAACACTGAAGCTTTCTTT. The chain employs TRBV2 and TRBJ1-1; no definite D call. The CDR3 sequence is 13 residues long. In germline, CDR1 is SNHLY, CDR2 FYNNEI.

This chain connects TRBV28 to TRBJ2-7; 10 bases map to TRBD1. Germline trimming cut 8 bases from V and 6 bases from J; bases unmatched to any gene: 4. The germline CDR1 and CDR2 sequences are MDHEN and SYDVKM. This CDR3 has 12 residues. As DNA, the CDR3 is TGTGCCAGCCGGGACAGGGGTCGCGAGCAGTACTTC. Amino acid sequence: CASRDRGREQYF.

The V gene is TRBV5-4, the J gene TRBJ2-1, with TRBD1 matching 11 bases. The CDR3 contains 15 residues. Germline values: CDR1 SGHNT, CDR2 YYREEE (reference sequence). The V and J ends lost 2 bases and 7 bases, in that order; junction bases with no gene match: 5. In DNA form, the CDR3 reads TGTGCCAGCAGCTTTCCGGGACAGGGGGAGAATGAGCAGTTCTTC. Its protein product is CASSFPGQGENEQFF. Looking up the rest from reference TRBV5-4 and TRBJ2-1 gives the full variable domain: ETGVTQSPTHLIKTRGQQVTLRCSSQSGHNTVSWYQQALGQGPQFIFQYYREEENGRGNFPPRFSGLQFPNYSSELNVNALELDDSALYLCASSFPGQGENEQFFGPGTRLTVL.

The V and J genes are TRBV2 and TRBJ2-1; D is possibly TRBD1 (5 bases). V lost 2 bases and J lost 0, with 11 bases in between. The CDR3 spans 16 residues. Per the germline V gene, CDR1 is SNHLY and CDR2 is FYNNEI. For the CDR3, the DNA is TGTGCCAGCAGTGAATTAAGGGGAAGCTCCTACAATGAGCAGTTCTTC. This encodes CASSELRGSSYNEQFF.

The rearrangement links TRBV7-2 to TRBJ2-7, with 12 bases aligning to TRBD2. The CDR3 totals 15 residues. The V segment lost 5 bases and the J segment 4 bases; nucleotides outside the gene matches: 6. Germline CDR1 and CDR2: SGHTA and FQGNSA. The CDR3 spells CASSVTSGGPYEQYF. The CDR3 coding sequence is TGTGCCAGCAGCGTGACTAGCGGGGGCCCTTACGAGCAGTACTTC. The whole variable domain, filled in from reference TRBV7-2 and TRBJ2-7, reads GAGVSQSPSNKVTEKGKDVELRCDPISGHTALYWYRQSLGQGLEFLIYFQGNSAPDKSGLPSDRFSAERTGGSVSTLTIQRTQQEDSAVYLCASSVTSGGPYEQYFGPGTRLTVT.

This clone has only one observation. The J gene is TRBJ2-7, the V gene TRBV7-2; D is possibly TRBD2 (6 bases). The CDR3 sequence is 13 residues long. Germline CDR1 reads SGHTA; CDR2 reads FQGNSA. The V and J ends lost 5 bases and 7 bases respectively, with 15 bases between them. The DNA of the CDR3 is TGTGCCAGCAGCGTCCGGGCCCGGGGGGAGCAGTACTTC. It yields the protein CASSVRARGEQYF. Together with reference TRBV7-2 and TRBJ2-7, the CDR3 gives the full variable domain: GAGVSQSPSNKVTEKGKDVELRCDPISGHTALYWYRQSLGQGLEFLIYFQGNSAPDKSGLPSDRFSAERTGGSVSTLTIQRTQQEDSAVYLCASSVRARGEQYFGPGTRLTVT.

This clone has only one observation. This chain uses TRBV7-6 with TRBJ2-7; D remains unclear. Germline CDR1 SGHVS, CDR2 FNYEAQ. The CDR3 consists of 14 residues. The V end was cut by 5 bases, the J end by 2 bases, with 13 bases between. CDR3 residues: CASSLSRSAYEQYF. CDR3 in DNA: TGTGCCAGCAGCCTTTCTCGGAGCGCCTACGAGCAGTACTTC. Full variable domain (remainder filled in from reference TRBV7-6 and TRBJ2-7): GAGVSQSPRYKVTKRGQDVALRCDPISGHVSLYWYRQALGQGPEFLTYFNYEAQQDKSGLPNDRFSAERPEGSISTLTIQRTEQRDSAMYRCASSLSRSAYEQYFGPGTRLTVT.

The chain couples TRBV16 to TRBJ1-3, with D unclear. V gave up 0 bases and J gave up 4 bases, with 4 bases separating them. CDR3 length: 13 residues. Germline-derived CDR1 and CDR2 are KGHSY and FQNENV. This CDR3 reads CASSQSKGNTIYF. DNA for the CDR3: TGTGCCAGCAGCCAATCGAAGGGAAACACCATATATTTT. Drawing the rest from reference TRBV16 and TRBJ1-3, the complete variable domain is GEEVAQTPKHLVRGEGQKAKLYCAPIKGHSYVFWYQQVLKNEFKFLISFQNENVFDETGMPKERFSAKCLPNSPCSLEIQATKLEDSAVYFCASSQSKGNTIYFGEGSWLTVV.

V is TRBV29-1 and J is TRBJ2-3; 9 nucleotides line up with TRBD1. Germline V gene sequence: CDR1 SQVTM, CDR2 ANQGSEA. V trimming: 4 bases; J trimming: 14 bases; junction bases outside the gene matches: 4. The CDR3 has 10 amino acids. Here the CDR3 DNA reads TGCAGCGTTGGGGACAGGGATTTGTATTTT. Translating gives CSVGDRDLYF.

The chain carries TRBV5-1 and TRBJ1-1, with TRBD1 as a possible D gene (5 bases). The germline V gene encodes CDR1 SGHRS and CDR2 YFSETQ. With 5 bases removed from V and 1 base from J, the gap between germline ends came to 12 bases. CDR3 length: 14 amino acids. The CDR3 nucleotides are TGCGCCAGCAGACCGGGACTCTGGAACACTGAAGCTTTCTTT. It translates to CASRPGLWNTEAFF.

The chain carries TRBV10-3 and TRBJ2-1; tentative D call: TRBD1 (5 bases). Looked up from germline, CDR1 is ENHRY and CDR2 is SYGVKD. Trimming pared 2 bases from V and 2 bases from J, leaving 13 bases between. The CDR3 extends over 16 amino acids. CDR3 nucleotide sequence: TGTGCCATCAGTGAGAGGGGCGGAAGCACCTACAATGAGCAGTTCTTC. The encoded protein is CAISERGGSTYNEQFF.

The chain joins TRBV7-9 to TRBJ1-1; D unclear. The CDR3 runs to 13 residues. V lost 4 bases to trimming and J lost 4 bases, with 10 bases between them. The V gene's germline CDR1 is SEHNR and CDR2 FQNEAQ (reference sequence). The CDR3 loop is CASSSGVITEAFF. Written as DNA, the CDR3 is TGTGCCAGCAGCTCTGGGGTTATCACTGAAGCTTTCTTT.

CDR3 loop: CASSVAWGGNTIYF. The CDR3, as DNA: TGTGCCAGCAGCGTAGCTTGGGGAGGAAACACCATATATTTT. V is TRBV9 and J is TRBJ1-3; D call uncertain. The CDR3 contains 14 residues. V lost 0 bases, J lost 4 bases, and 8 bases lay in between. Per the germline V gene, CDR1 is SGDLS and CDR2 is YYNGEE.

The chain carries TRBV5-1 and TRBJ1-6, with D unclear. The CDR3 covers 13 residues. The ends were cut back, 3 bases at V and 10 bases at J, with 11 bases in the middle. Per germline, CDR1 SGHRS and CDR2 YFSETQ. The CDR3 region has the DNA TGCGCCAGCAGCTCGACGAGAGAATCACCCCTCCACTTT. The encoded protein is CASSSTRESPLHF.

The chain recombines TRBV5-4 with TRBJ1-6, with 7 bases aligning to TRBD1. The trim removed 0 bases at V and 0 bases at J, leaving 6 bases unmatched. CDR3 size: 18 residues. Germline lookup yields CDR1 SGHNT and CDR2 YYREEE (reference sequence). The CDR3 nucleotides are TGTGCCAGCAGCTTGGGTTCGGCAGGGGGCTCCTATAATTCACCCCTCCACTTT. It encodes CASSLGSAGGSYNSPLHF.

Here the CDR3 reads CASSSRTSGSGYQETQYF. The DNA of the CDR3 is TGTGCCAGCAGCTCGAGGACTAGCGGGAGCGGGTACCAAGAGACCCAGTACTTC. This chain uses TRBV7-6 with TRBJ2-5; 13 bases align to TRBD2. The germline V gene encodes CDR1 SGHVS and CDR2 FNYEAQ. V lost 4 bases, J lost 0 bases, and 8 bases stayed unmatched. The CDR3 runs to 18 residues.